This T cell receptor (beta chain) was sequenced for a study of shared clonotypes between healthy human individuals. Repertoires were generated with immunoSEQ multiplex PCR, while TCRdb's copy carries only in-frame clones and drops some. The table lists 1.4 million or so clones, 98% of them singletons. The CDR3 length is 16 residues. Germline V lookup: CDR1 KGHSH, CDR2 LQKENI. Losses at the gene ends were 3 bases for V and 0 bases for J; bases not matched to a gene: 8. Worth noting for this clone: Its antigen is as yet unknown.

General study findings and limits: Compared with clonotypes that all four donors shared, non-shared clonotypes had lower generation probabilities. Rarefaction revealed incomplete sorted-subset sequencing despite large depth.

The material sequenced was naive CD4+ T cells sorted from blood. Subset given: CD45RA+ positively selected. The sequence was collected from a man younger than 40 in good health. This rearrangement joins TRBV18 to TRBJ2-7; 7 bases match TRBD1. CDR3 region: CASSPSGQLSSYEQYF. The CDR3 nucleotides read TGTGCCAGCTCACCTTCGGGACAGCTTTCCTCCTACGAGCAGTACTTC.